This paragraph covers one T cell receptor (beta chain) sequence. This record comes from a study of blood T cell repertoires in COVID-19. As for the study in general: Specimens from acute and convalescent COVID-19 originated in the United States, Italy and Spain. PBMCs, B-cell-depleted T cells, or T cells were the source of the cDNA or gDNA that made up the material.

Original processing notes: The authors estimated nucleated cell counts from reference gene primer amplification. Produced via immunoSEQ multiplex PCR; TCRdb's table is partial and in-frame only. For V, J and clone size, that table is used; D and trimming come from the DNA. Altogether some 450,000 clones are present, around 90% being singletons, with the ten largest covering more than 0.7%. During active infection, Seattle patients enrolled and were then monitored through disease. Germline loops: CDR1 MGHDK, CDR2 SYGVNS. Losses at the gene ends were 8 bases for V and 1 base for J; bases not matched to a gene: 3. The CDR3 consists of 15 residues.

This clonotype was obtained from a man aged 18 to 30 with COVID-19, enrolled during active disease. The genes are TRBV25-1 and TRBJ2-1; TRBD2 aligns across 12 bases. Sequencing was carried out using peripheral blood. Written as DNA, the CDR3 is TGTGCCAGCGCAACTAGCGGGGGGTCCTACAATGAGCAGTTCTTC. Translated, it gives CASATSGGSYNEQFF. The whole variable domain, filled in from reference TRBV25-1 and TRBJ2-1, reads EADIYQTPRYLVIGTGKKITLECSQTMGHDKMYWYQQDPGMELHLIHYSYGVNSTEKGDLSSESTVSRIRTEHFPLTLESARPSHTSQYLCASATSGGSYNEQFFGPGTRLTVL.